This T cell receptor (beta chain) was obtained from a study of T cell responses to AZD1222 COVID-19 vaccine. Some clones are missing from TCRdb's copy, which holds only in-frame ones; the method was immunoSEQ multiplex PCR. The sample shows around 270,000 clones, approximately 94% of them seen only once. General study points: Recipients of AZD1222 seropositive at baseline numbered only 5 to 7.

Germline values: CDR1 PRHDT, CDR2 FYEKMQ (reference sequence). V was trimmed by 5 bases and J by 0 bases, leaving 7 bases between them. The CDR3 runs to 13 residues. Concerning this clone: Antigen unknown.

Sequencing was performed on peripheral blood, taken 28 days after the second AZD1222 dose. The V gene is TRBV13, the J gene TRBJ1-1; no reliable D call. The sequence was collected from an adult who received the AZD1222 COVID-19 vaccine. The DNA for the CDR3 is TGTGCCAGCAGCCCTCACCTGAACACTGAAGCTTTCTTT. Translating gives CASSPHLNTEAFF.